This T cell receptor beta chain was documented in a study of blood T cell repertoires in COVID-19. Measured with immunoSEQ multiplex PCR; TCRdb has only the in-frame clones, and not every one. The sample has some 80,000 clones, 60% to 85% seen once. Germline values: CDR1 MGHRA, CDR2 YSYEKL. The CDR3 length is 15 residues. Trimming shortened V by 0 bases and J by 5 bases, and 14 bases separated the two germline ends. The source is a human donor in a cohort sampled during active COVID-19. The chain has TRBV4-1 and TRBJ2-7; tentative D call: TRBD2 (5 bases). The sample consisted of peripheral blood. The CDR3 loop reads CASSQDYGIPHEQYF. CDR3 nucleotides: TGCGCCAGCAGCCAAGACTACGGGATCCCCCACGAGCAGTACTTC.